This T cell receptor beta chain comes out of a study of T-cell memory formation after mild COVID-19. It was 5'RACE with constant-segment primers that produced the TCR alpha and TCR beta cDNA libraries, which carried sample barcodes and UMIs. TCRdb redid the calling of the 5' RACE reads with MiXCR, one entry per CDR3 protein. The sample holds approximately 350,000 distinct CDR3 sequences, approximately 27% seen once. This clonotype was found a few times. Its antigen is undetermined. Germline CDR1 and CDR2: DFQATT and SNEGSKA (reference sequence). CDR3 length: 13 amino acids. Trimming left V 2 bases short and J 7 bases short, with 11 bases between. Study-level results: While clones contracting from day 15 to 85 were balanced between CD4 and CD8, later expanders leaned CD4+.

This chain connects TRBV20-1 to TRBJ1-4; TRBD1 might be the D (5 bases). The receptor's source is an adult woman who had mild COVID-19 (a few samples of this study predate the infection). Cell type and time point are not known. Specimen: PBMCs or a T cell subset sorted from them (not recorded which). CDR3 loop: CSARRTGREKLFF. CDR3 DNA sequence: TGCAGTGCTAGACGGACGGGGCGTGAAAAACTGTTTTTT.